Below, 6 T cell receptor beta chains from the same sample are listed, as sequenced in a study of T cell clones after liver transplantation. TCRdb keeps only in-frame clones here, not all; method: immunoSEQ multiplex PCR. The data show some 7,900 clones, 80% seen once. Here the sequenced sample was CD8+ T cells from blood, taken before liver transplant. These receptor sequences come from a human donor who received a liver transplant.

This chain links TRBV30 with TRBJ2-1, with D uncertain. This CDR3 region has 11 residues. Germline V gene data show CDR1 as GTSNPN and CDR2 as SVGIG (reference sequence). The germline V and J ends were trimmed by 2 bases and 7 bases, with 6 bases remaining between them. Here the CDR3 reads CAWSLTNEQFF. In DNA form, the CDR3 reads TGTGCCTGGAGTCTGACTAATGAGCAGTTCTTC.

The chain recombines TRBV27 with TRBJ2-1; the D gene is possibly TRBD1 (5 bases). The germline CDR1 and CDR2 sequences are MNHEY and SMNVEV (reference sequence). The CDR3 runs to 16 residues. The V end was cut by 7 bases, the J end by 0 bases, with 16 bases between. This CDR3 reads CASTRLGRGSYNEQFF. DNA for the CDR3: TGTGCCAGCACCCGACTGGGGCGCGGCTCCTACAATGAGCAGTTCTTC.

This chain connects TRBV6-5 to TRBJ2-3; 7 bases agree with TRBD2. Germline CDR1 MNHEY, CDR2 SVGAGI. The CDR3 runs to 13 residues. J gave up 5 bases and V 7 bases, and 6 bases lay outside the gene matches. DNA of the CDR3: TGTGCCAGCAACCTAGCGGCGGGAGATACGCAGTATTTT. It is translated as CASNLAAGDTQYF.

This clone was counted once. The J gene is TRBJ2-5, the V gene TRBV19, with 8 bases fitting TRBD1. The V gene end was trimmed by 5 bases and the J gene end by 7 bases; junction bases not matched to a gene: 12. The length of the CDR3 is 15 residues. Germline V lookup: CDR1 LNHDA, CDR2 SQIVND (reference sequence). The CDR3 loop is CASSPRDRIGGTQYF. The CDR3 nucleotides are TGTGCCAGTAGTCCCCGGGACAGGATAGGGGGGACCCAGTACTTC.

The chain couples TRBV7-3 to TRBJ2-4; 7 bases agree with TRBD2. Germline CDR1 SGHTA, CDR2 FQGTGA. Trimming cost V 2 bases and J 8 bases; bases outside gene matches: 3. This CDR3 contains 13 residues. In nucleotides, the CDR3 is TGTGCCAGCAGCTTACTAGGGAGGGACATTCAGTACTTC. This sequence encodes CASSLLGRDIQYF.

The chain has TRBV19 and TRBJ2-2; D gene uncertain. V dropped 1 base and J dropped 2 bases, with 8 bases sitting between them. The CDR3 sequence is 15 residues long. CDR1 LNHDA and CDR2 SQIVND come from the germline V gene (reference sequence). The DNA of the CDR3 is TGTGCCAGTAGTATAGTGAACAGCAACACCGGGGAGCTGTTTTTT. Its protein product is CASSIVNSNTGELFF.